Presented here are 6 T cell receptor beta chains from one specimen sequenced in a study of blood T cell repertoires in COVID-19. Some clones are missing from TCRdb's copy, which holds only in-frame ones; the method was immunoSEQ multiplex PCR. The repertoire holds around 80,000 clones, with about 80% as singletons. The sequenced sample was peripheral blood. The source of these receptors is a man in his fifties with active or convalescent COVID-19.

The chain combines TRBV12-3 or TRBV12-4 with TRBJ2-7; D may be TRBD2 (5 bases). The CDR3 has 12 residues. V was shortened by 6 bases and J by 2 bases, with 8 bases between the two germline ends. For the CDR3, the DNA is TGTGCCAGCAGGACCGGGGCCTACGAGCAGTACTTC. Translation gives CASRTGAYEQYF.

This clone has just a few counts. V gene TRBV6-5 combines with J gene TRBJ1-2, with 7 bases lining up with TRBD1. The germline V gene has CDR1 MNHEY and CDR2 SVGAGI. V lost 6 bases, J lost 5 bases, and 3 bases stayed unmatched. This CDR3 has 12 residues. The CDR3 loop reads CASSQGQYGYTF. The CDR3 DNA sequence: TGTGCCAGCAGCCAGGGACAGTATGGCTACACCTTC.

The chain recombines TRBV5-1 with TRBJ1-4; 10 positions match TRBD1. J was trimmed by 5 bases and V by 7 bases; bases with no gene match: 8. This CDR3 is built from 15 residues. The V gene's germline CDR1 is SGHRS and CDR2 YFSETQ. The CDR3 protein is CASRSPGQGNEKLFF. CDR3 in DNA: TGCGCCAGCCGTTCCCCGGGACAGGGGAATGAAAAACTGTTTTTT.

The chain is built from TRBV5-4 and TRBJ1-2, with D perhaps matching TRBD1 (6 bases). The V gene lost 8 bases and the J gene lost 2 bases, with 7 bases spanning the gap. CDR1 and CDR2 from the germline V gene are SGHNT and YYREEE (reference sequence). The CDR3 spans 11 residues. The CDR3 loop reads CASGGNYGYTF. Here the CDR3 DNA reads TGTGCCAGTGGGGGCAACTATGGCTACACCTTC.

J is TRBJ1-5 and V is TRBV23-1, with D possibly matching TRBD1 (6 bases). TRBV23-1 is recorded as an ORF, its role being uncertain. The V and J ends lost 4 bases and 7 bases respectively, with 17 bases between them. The CDR3 contains 15 residues. CDR3 protein: CASSPHTADRQPQHF. The CDR3 DNA follows: TGCGCCAGCAGTCCTCACACGGCTGACAGGCAGCCCCAGCATTTT.

This clone is a singleton in its sample. The J gene is TRBJ1-1, the V gene TRBV7-8; 7 bases align to TRBD1. V was clipped by 4 bases and J by 4 bases; unmatched bases: 6. Germline V CDR1 and CDR2: SGHVS, FQNEAQ. There are 14 residues in the CDR3. This chain's CDR3 is CASSSYAGGTEAFF. The CDR3 nucleotides are TGTGCCAGCAGCTCATACGCAGGGGGCACTGAAGCTTTCTTT.